The 25 T cell receptor beta chains presented below share a single source sample, sequenced in a study of preoperative IRX-2 immunotherapy in early breast cancer. Treatment noted: preoperative locoregional IRX-2 cytokine immunotherapy. Repertoires were generated with immunoSEQ multiplex PCR, while TCRdb's copy carries only in-frame clones and drops some. The sample contains 40,000 to 50,000 clones, approximately 75% of which appear only once. Source: tumor tissue, taken after IRX-2 immunotherapy. The receptors come from a human donor with breast cancer.

This chain joins TRBV29-1 and TRBJ1-2; D is uncertain. V lost 4 bases and J 4 bases, leaving 13 bases between the germline ends. CDR1 SQVTM and CDR2 ANQGSEA come from the germline V gene. The CDR3 consists of 13 residues. This chain's CDR3 is CSVAEQTFYGYTF. The DNA for the CDR3 is TGCAGCGTTGCTGAACAGACCTTCTATGGCTACACCTTC.

This clone is a singleton in its sample. The V and J genes are TRBV7-6 and TRBJ1-1; TRBD1 might be the D (6 bases). CDR1 is SGHVS, CDR2 FNYEAQ, per germline. The V and J ends lost 6 bases and 1 base respectively, with 18 bases between them. CDR3 length equals 16 residues. The CDR3 DNA sequence: TGTGCCAGCAGTCCCCGGACAGCCAGACCGAACACTGAAGCTTTCTTT. This encodes CASSPRTARPNTEAFF.

A single count supports this clone. V and J are TRBV11-3 and TRBJ2-2; D perhaps matches TRBD2 (6 bases). CDR1 and CDR2 (germline): SGHNT, YENEEA. Trimming shortened V by 5 bases and J by 5 bases, and 15 bases separated the two germline ends. The CDR3 is 15 amino acids. CDR3 amino acids: CASSPGRRETGELFF. CDR3 DNA: TGTGCCAGCAGCCCGGGTAGGAGGGAGACCGGGGAGCTGTTTTTT.

V is TRBV6-8 and J is TRBJ2-7; TRBD1 matches at 8 bases. This CDR3 comprises 12 residues. Germline V lookup: CDR1 MNHGY, CDR2 SAAAGT. After removal of 11 bases from V and 3 bases from J, the junction contained 6 bases not matched to a gene. CDR3 amino acids: CAVHRGVYEQYF. CDR3 coding DNA: TGTGCCGTTCACAGGGGGGTCTACGAGCAGTACTTC.

The rearrangement uses TRBV6-8 and TRBJ2-7, with D possibly TRBD2 on 5 matching bases. Germline V CDR1 and CDR2: MNHGY, SAAAGT. The CDR3 has 16 residues. V lost 4 bases, J lost 0 bases, and 16 bases lay in between. The chain's CDR3 is CASSLYSDWGSYEQYF. CDR3 bases: TGTGCCAGCAGTTTATACTCGGACTGGGGCTCCTACGAGCAGTACTTC.

This clone was detected only a few times. The chain has TRBV10-2 and TRBJ2-1; D call uncertain. Per the germline V gene, CDR1 is WSHSY and CDR2 is SAAADI. The CDR3 consists of 16 residues. The V and J ends lost 1 base and 4 bases respectively, with 14 bases between them. The CDR3 nucleotides read TGCGCCAGCAGTGAGTACCCAGCGCCCTCTTACAATGAGCAGTTCTTC. Protein: CASSEYPAPSYNEQFF.

The chain's CDR3 is CAWSILQGGELFF. CDR3 nucleotide sequence: TGTGCCTGGAGTATTTTACAGGGAGGGGAGCTGTTTTTT. The chain couples TRBV30 to TRBJ2-2; perhaps TRBD1 as D (6 bases). Looked up from germline, CDR1 is GTSNPN and CDR2 is SVGIG (reference sequence). V was clipped by 2 bases and J by 8 bases, with 12 bases between them. The CDR3 is 13 amino acids.

This chain links TRBV10-1 with TRBJ1-1, with D hard to call. The CDR3 sequence is 13 residues long. Per the germline V gene, CDR1 is WNHNN and CDR2 is SYGVQD (reference sequence). V shed 4 bases and J shed 3 bases, with 9 bases lying between them. The CDR3 region has the DNA TGCGCCAGCAGTGTTGGTTTGTACACTGAAGCTTTCTTT. Its protein is CASSVGLYTEAFF.

The rearrangement links TRBV6-8 to TRBJ2-1; 7 nucleotides line up with TRBD2. The CDR3 length is 16 residues. Germline loops: CDR1 MNHGY, CDR2 SAAAGT. The J segment lost 8 bases and the V segment lost 7 bases, leaving 17 bases of the junction unmatched. The CDR3: CASNNQPLGEGHEQFF. The DNA for the CDR3 is TGTGCCAGCAACAACCAGCCACTGGGGGAGGGCCATGAGCAGTTCTTC.

The chain recombines TRBV18 with TRBJ2-1; D is possibly TRBD2 (5 bases). CDR1 and CDR2 (germline): KGHSH, LQKENI. V was cut by 2 bases and J by 8 bases, with 10 bases left in between. The CDR3 has 13 amino acids. The CDR3 protein is CASSPTSPDEQFF. For the CDR3, the DNA is TGTGCCAGCTCACCAACTAGTCCTGATGAGCAGTTCTTC. The entire variable domain, with the rest obtained from reference TRBV18 and TRBJ2-1, is as follows: NAGVMQNPRHLVRRRGQEARLRCSPMKGHSHVYWYRQLPEEGLKFMVYLQKENIIDESGMPKERFSAEFPKEGPSILRIQQVVRGDSAAYFCASSPTSPDEQFFGPGTRLTVL.

In this sample, this clone turned up a few times. V usage is TRBV11-3 and J usage is TRBJ2-7; TRBD2 matches 8 bases. This CDR3 is 15 amino acids long. Germline loops: CDR1 SGHNT, CDR2 YENEEA. V lost 2 bases to trimming and J lost 0 bases; unmatched junction nucleotides: 3. CDR3 sequence reads: CASSLRLAPSYEQYF. CDR3 nucleotides: TGTGCCAGCAGCTTACGACTAGCGCCCTCCTACGAGCAGTACTTC.

This chain joins TRBV5-1 and TRBJ2-1; 7 nucleotides match TRBD2. After removal of 0 bases from V and 9 bases from J, the junction contained 9 bases not matched to a gene. CDR3 size: 15 residues. The germline V gene has CDR1 SGHRS and CDR2 YFSETQ. CDR3 DNA sequence: TGCGCCAGCAGCTTGGCCACTAGCGTCGGAGGTGAGCAGTTCTTC. Translation gives CASSLATSVGGEQFF.

J is TRBJ1-5 and V is TRBV23-1; 8 bases fit TRBD1. TRBV23-1 is labeled an ORF, and its function is uncertain. This CDR3 region has 15 residues. After removal of 6 bases from V and 4 bases from J, the junction contained 8 bases not matched to a gene. In DNA form, the CDR3 reads TGCGCCAGCAGCCAAGGGGACAGGTTGAATCAGCCCCAGCATTTT. Its translation is CASSQGDRLNQPQHF.

This chain connects TRBV5-1 to TRBJ2-7, with no clear D. Germline values: CDR1 SGHRS, CDR2 YFSETQ. The CDR3 contains 14 residues. Trimming shortened V by 1 base and J by 5 bases, and 13 bases separated the two germline ends. The chain's CDR3 is CASSLKNGVHEQYF. CDR3 bases: TGCGCCAGCAGCTTGAAAAATGGGGTCCACGAGCAGTACTTC. Filled out from reference TRBV5-1 and TRBJ2-7, the complete variable domain reads KAGVTQTPRYLIKTRGQQVTLSCSPISGHRSVSWYQQTPGQGLQFLFEYFSETQRNKGNFPGRFSGRQFSNSRSEMNVSTLELGDSALYLCASSLKNGVHEQYFGPGTRLTVT.

The chain links TRBV28 to TRBJ1-3; no definite D call. Germline V gene lookup returns CDR1 MDHEN and CDR2 SYDVKM. There are 16 residues in the CDR3. Here the CDR3 reads CATSRSGRGSGNTIYF. DNA for the CDR3: TGTGCTACCAGCAGATCAGGACGCGGCTCTGGAAACACCATATATTTT.

This clone appeared a single time. The V gene is TRBV6-8, the J gene TRBJ1-3; D call uncertain. V dropped 0 bases and J dropped 0 bases, with 9 bases sitting between them. This CDR3 region has 16 residues. The germline CDR1 and CDR2 sequences are MNHGY and SAAAGT. The CDR3 DNA reads as TGTGCCAGCAGTTACTCGACCCAAAACTCTGGAAACACCATATATTTT. It specifies CASSYSTQNSGNTIYF.

The gene calls are TRBV19 and TRBJ1-2, with 12 bases identical to TRBD1. The CDR3 spans 15 residues. Per germline, CDR1 LNHDA and CDR2 SQIVND (reference sequence). The V gene end was trimmed by 5 bases and the J gene end by 7 bases; junction bases not matched to a gene: 8. The CDR3 DNA reads as TGTGCCAGTAGTTATCCGGGACAGGGGGCCGGTGGCTACACCTTC. It encodes CASSYPGQGAGGYTF.

The chain recombines TRBV6-8 with TRBJ1-5; 9 nucleotides line up with TRBD1. Germline assignment: CDR1 MNHGY and CDR2 SAAAGT. This CDR3 has 14 amino acids. V trimming: 6 bases; J trimming: 7 bases; junction bases outside the gene matches: 7. The CDR3 DNA reads as TGTGCCAGCAGCCCAGACAGGGGGGCACAGCCCCAGCATTTT. This encodes CASSPDRGAQPQHF.

V usage is TRBV6-8 and J usage is TRBJ2-1, with a tentative D call TRBD1 (6 bases). V shed 10 bases and J shed 6 bases, with 19 bases lying between them. This CDR3 has 14 residues. Germline V gives CDR1 MNHGY, CDR2 SAAAGT. The CDR3 is CATRTDTDGNEQFF. The DNA of the CDR3 is TGTGCCACCCGGACAGACACCGATGGCAATGAGCAGTTCTTC.

The gene calls are TRBV6-8 and TRBJ1-5, with unresolved D. Germline loops: CDR1 MNHGY, CDR2 SAAAGT. With 6 bases removed from V and 3 bases from J, the gap between germline ends came to 18 bases. The CDR3 contains 16 residues. CDR3 bases: TGTGCCAGCAGCCCTACCAACCCCAGATCCAATCAGCCCCAGCATTTT. Protein product: CASSPTNPRSNQPQHF.

The V call is TRBV15, the J call TRBJ2-4; possibly TRBD2 for D (7 bases). CDR3 length equals 17 residues. Per germline, CDR1 LNHNV and CDR2 YYDKDF (reference sequence). Trimming stripped 1 base from V and 0 bases from J, with 13 bases between. CDR3 DNA: TGTGCCACCAGCAGAGTAGGGGGGGCGGAAGCCAAAAACATTCAGTACTTC. The encoded protein is CATSRVGGAEAKNIQYF.

Here the CDR3 DNA reads TGCAGCGTTATGACACCAACTTCCTACGAGCAGTACTTC. It specifies CSVMTPTSYEQYF. The chain links TRBV29-1 to TRBJ2-7; unclear D gene. V was pared by 5 bases and J by 1 base, with 12 bases between. The CDR3 totals 13 residues. Germline CDR1 SQVTM, CDR2 ANQGSEA.

This clone was recorded once. The gene calls are TRBV23-1 and TRBJ2-4; D remains unclear. TRBV23-1 is noted as an ORF with a role that remains uncertain. This CDR3 comprises 13 residues. V was shortened by 6 bases and J by 7 bases, with 13 bases between the two germline ends. CDR3 nucleotide sequence: TGCGCCAGCAGCTTGCAAACCTCGAACATTCAGTACTTC. It encodes CASSLQTSNIQYF.

This chain joins TRBV28 and TRBJ2-1, with 8 bases that match TRBD2. CDR1 and CDR2 (germline): MDHEN, SYDVKM. Losses at the gene ends were 4 bases for V and 8 bases for J; bases not matched to a gene: 13. This CDR3 spans 16 amino acids. This CDR3 reads CASSSPGGGALDEQFF. CDR3 DNA sequence: TGTGCCAGCAGTTCCCCCGGGGGGGGCGCACTTGATGAGCAGTTCTTC.

The gene calls are TRBV6-8 and TRBJ2-1, with TRBD1 matching over 9 bases. V lost 6 bases to trimming and J lost 4 bases; unmatched junction nucleotides: 7. Germline CDR1 is MNHGY and CDR2 is SAAAGT. The CDR3 sequence is 15 residues long. The CDR3 sequence is CASSLGGTGYNEQFF. The CDR3 DNA reads TGTGCCAGCAGCCTGGGGGGGACAGGGTACAATGAGCAGTTCTTC.